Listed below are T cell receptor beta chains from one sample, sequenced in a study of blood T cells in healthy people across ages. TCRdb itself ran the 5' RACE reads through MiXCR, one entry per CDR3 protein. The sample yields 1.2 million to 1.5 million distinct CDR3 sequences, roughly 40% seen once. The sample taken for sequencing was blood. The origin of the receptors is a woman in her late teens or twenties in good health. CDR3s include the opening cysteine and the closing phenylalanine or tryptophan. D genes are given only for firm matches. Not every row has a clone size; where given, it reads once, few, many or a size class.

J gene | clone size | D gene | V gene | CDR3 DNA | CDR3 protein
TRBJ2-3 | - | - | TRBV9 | TGTGCCAGCAGCGTATGGACTTCTAGCACAGATACGCAGTATTTT | CASSVWTSSTDTQYF
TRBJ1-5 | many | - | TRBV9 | TGTGCCAGCAGCGTAGGGGATAGCAATCAGCCCCAGCATTTT | CASSVGDSNQPQHF
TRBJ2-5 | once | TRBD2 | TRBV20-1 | TGCAGTGCTAGAGTTCTGGAGGGACTAGCGGGAGCCCAAGAGGCCCAGTACTTC | CSARVLEGLAGAQEAQYF
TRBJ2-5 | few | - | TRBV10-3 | TGTGCCATCAGTTCCGGGACAAACCAAGAGACCCAGTACTTC | CAISSGTNQETQYF
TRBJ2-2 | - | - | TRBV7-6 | TGTGCCAGCAGCCCTGGGATGTCGAACACCGGGGAGCTGTTTTTT | CASSPGMSNTGELFF
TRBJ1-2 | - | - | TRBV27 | TGTGCCAGCAGTTTATCCGGACGAGGGGCCGGGTACTATGGCTACACCTTC | CASSLSGRGAGYYGYTF
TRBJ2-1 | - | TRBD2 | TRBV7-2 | TGTGCCAGCAGCTTACTAGCGGGGGGGTCTTTCGTAGAGCAGTTCTTC | CASSLLAGGSFVEQFF
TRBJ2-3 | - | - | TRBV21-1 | TGTGCCAGCAGCAACCAGAACGAGGAGAGAACGCAGTATTTT | CASSNQNEERTQYF
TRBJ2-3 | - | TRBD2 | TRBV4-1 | TGCGCCAGCAGCTCGGGGGGACTAGCTGTGCAGGAGCCAGATACGCAGTATTTT | CASSSGGLAVQEPDTQYF
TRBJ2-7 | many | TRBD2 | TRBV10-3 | TGTGCCATCAGTGACTTAGCGGGGGGGCATTACGAGCAGTACTTC | CAISDLAGGHYEQYF
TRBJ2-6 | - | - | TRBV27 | TGTGCCAGCAGCCTATCCCTGGTCAGGGGCGACGTCCTGACTTTC | CASSLSLVRGDVLTF
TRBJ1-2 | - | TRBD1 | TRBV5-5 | TGTGCCAGCAGCTTGGTTCGGGACAGCCCTAACTATGGCTACACCTTC | CASSLVRDSPNYGYTF
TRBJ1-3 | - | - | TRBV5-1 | TGCGCCAGCAGCTTGGGCGGGGACGTCTCTGGAAACACCATATATTTT | CASSLGGDVSGNTIYF
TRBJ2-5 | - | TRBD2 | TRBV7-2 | TGTGCCAGCAGGGCGGGGCTAGCGGGAGCACATGAGCAGTACTTC | CASRAGLAGAHEQYF
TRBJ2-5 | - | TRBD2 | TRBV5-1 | TGCGCCAGCAGCTTTAGGACTAGCAACGATGAGCAGTACTTC | CASSFRTSNDEQYF
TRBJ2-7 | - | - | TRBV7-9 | TGTGCCAGCAGCTTCGTGACAGGTGATCTCTACGAGCAGTACTTC | CASSFVTGDLYEQYF
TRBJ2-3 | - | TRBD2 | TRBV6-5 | TGTGCCAGCAGTTACTCGAGCGAAAGCGGGAGGGGCACAGATACGCAGTATTTT | CASSYSSESGRGTDTQYF
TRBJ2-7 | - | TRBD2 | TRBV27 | TGTGCCAGCAACATCGGCGGGGGCTACGAGCAGTACTTC | CASNIGGGYEQYF
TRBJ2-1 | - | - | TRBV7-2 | TGTGCCAGCATCTACGGGCCCTCGGCTAGTTATGAGCAGTTCTTC | CASIYGPSASYEQFF
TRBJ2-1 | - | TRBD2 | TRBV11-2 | TGTGCCAGCAGCTTAGTGGGAGGGGCTAACTACAATGAGCAGTTCTTC | CASSLVGGANYNEQFF
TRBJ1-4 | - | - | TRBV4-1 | TGCGCCAGCAGCCAAATGGCGGGGGATGAAAAACTGTTTTTT | CASSQMAGDEKLFF
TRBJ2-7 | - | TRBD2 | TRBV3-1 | TGTGCCAGCCACCCCGGGACTAGCGGCTACGAGCAGTACTTC | CASHPGTSGYEQYF
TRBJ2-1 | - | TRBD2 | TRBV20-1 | TGCAGTGCTGCGGGAGGGCGGTCCTACAATGAGCAGTTCTTC | CSAAGGRSYNEQFF
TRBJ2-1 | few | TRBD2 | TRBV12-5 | TGTGCTAGTGGTTCCGCCGGGACTAGCGGAGGAATACGCTACAATGAGCAGTTCTTC | CASGSAGTSGGIRYNEQFF
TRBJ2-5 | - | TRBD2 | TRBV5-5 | TGTGCCAGCAGCTTGGGGCCGGGACTAGCGCAGACCCAAGAGACCCAGTACTTC | CASSLGPGLAQTQETQYF
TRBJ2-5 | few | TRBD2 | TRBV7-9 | TGTGCCAGCAGCTTAGCGGCTAGCGGACCGGGGGAGACCCAGTACTTC | CASSLAASGPGETQYF
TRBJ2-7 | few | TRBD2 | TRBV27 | TGTGCCAGCAGTTTAATGGCTAGCGGGAGCCACGAGCAGTACTTC | CASSLMASGSHEQYF
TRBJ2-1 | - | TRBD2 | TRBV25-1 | TGTGCCAGCAGTGAATTTTTCAACGTCGTGGCGGGAGAGGACAATGAGCAGTTCTTC | CASSEFFNVVAGEDNEQFF
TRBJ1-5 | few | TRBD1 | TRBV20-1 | TGCAGTGCAACCGACAGGGCTGGCAATCAGCCCCAGCATTTT | CSATDRAGNQPQHF
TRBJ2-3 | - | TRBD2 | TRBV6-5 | TGTGCCACCAGGGGTAGCGGGGGCACAGATACGCAGTATTTT | CATRGSGGTDTQYF
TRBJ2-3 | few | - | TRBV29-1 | TGCAGCGTTATTTTTGACAGCTACACAGATACGCAGTATTTT | CSVIFDSYTDTQYF
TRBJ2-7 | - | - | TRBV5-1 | TGCGCCAGCAGCTGGCGGGACGGCTACGAGCAGTACTTC | CASSWRDGYEQYF
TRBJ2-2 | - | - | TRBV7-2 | TGTGCCAGCAGCTTAGCGATCGGGGAGCTGTTTTTT | CASSLAIGELFF
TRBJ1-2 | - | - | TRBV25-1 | TGTGCCAGCCTGGCGGGGGCGCGGGGCTACACCTTC | CASLAGARGYTF
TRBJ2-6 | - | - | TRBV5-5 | TGTGCCAGCAGCTTGGATAGGGGCTCTGGGGCCAACGTCCCGACTTTC | CASSLDRGSGANVPTF
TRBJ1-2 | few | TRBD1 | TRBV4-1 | TGCGCCAGCAGCCAGTATTCCGGGACAGTCATCTGGGGCTACACCTTC | CASSQYSGTVIWGYTF
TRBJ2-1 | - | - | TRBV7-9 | TGTGCCAGCAGTTTAGCCGGGAGCGCGTACAATGAGCGGTTCTTC | CASSLAGSAYNERFF
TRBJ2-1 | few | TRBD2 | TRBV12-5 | TGTGCAAGTGGGCGGGGGGCCTACAATGAGCAGTTCTTC | CASGRGAYNEQFF
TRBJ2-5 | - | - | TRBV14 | TGTGCCAGCGGTATCCATGGGGGAGGTCCACAAGAGACCCAGTACTTC | CASGIHGGGPQETQYF
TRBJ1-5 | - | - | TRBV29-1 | TGCAGCGTTCATTACAGGGAGAGGTTTAACCAGCCCCAGCATTTT | CSVHYRERFNQPQHF
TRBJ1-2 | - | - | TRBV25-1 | TGTGCCAGCAGTGAATGGTGGGTCCGGGACGAACCCTATGGCTACACCTTC | CASSEWWVRDEPYGYTF
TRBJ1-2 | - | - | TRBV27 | TGTGCCAGCAGTCAGCCGGGACGCAACTATGGCTACACCTTC | CASSQPGRNYGYTF